This T cell receptor (beta chain) was recovered during a study of blood T cell repertoires in COVID-19. The V segment lost 6 bases and the J segment 10 bases; nucleotides outside the gene matches: 17. The germline V gene has CDR1 MNHEY and CDR2 SVGEGT. The CDR3 has 15 amino acids. Original handling: Amplifying reference gene primers gave estimates of nucleated cell counts. Profiled with immunoSEQ multiplex PCR; TCRdb holds only in-frame clones, not every one. For V, J and clone size, that table is used; D and trimming come from the DNA. The repertoire consists of 71,000 or so clones, with roughly 80% occurring once and the leading ten covering around 10%.

This clonotype was obtained from a man aged 50 or older with acute or convalescent COVID-19. V and J are TRBV6-2 or TRBV6-3 and TRBJ1-1; TRBD1 aligns across 7 bases. Material: peripheral blood. This CDR3 is CASSGPSRGDAGAFF. For the CDR3, the DNA is TGTGCCAGCAGCGGACCCAGCAGGGGGGACGCAGGAGCTTTCTTT.